The source of this TCR beta chain is a study of cytomegalovirus exposure and HLA in healthy donors. Study-wide findings and caveats: The authors enumerated around 150 TCR beta chains as linked to cytomegalovirus. A later analysis associated roughly 15,000 TCR beta sequences with HLA alleles at a 0.05 false discovery rate.

Comments on this clone: Its antigen is undetermined.

PCR involved 60 Vbeta and 13 Jbeta primers. Repertoires were generated with immunoSEQ multiplex PCR, while TCRdb's copy carries only in-frame clones and drops some. The sample has more than 150,000 clones, about 80% seen once; the top ten hold approximately 6.3%. Sequencing input: PBMCs. The receptor's source is a woman aged 50 to 60 in good health and CMV-seropositive.

The CDR3 coding sequence is TGCGCCAGCAGCTCAGCGGGACTAGCAAGCGATGAGCAGTTCTTC. This encodes CASSSAGLASDEQFF. The chain combines TRBV5-1 with TRBJ2-1, with TRBD2 identical over 9 bases. Trimming cost V 3 bases and J 8 bases; bases outside gene matches: 9. CDR3 length equals 15 residues. The germline gives CDR1 SGHRS, CDR2 YFSETQ.